The T cell receptor beta chain described here comes from a study of beta chain features in type 1 diabetes. V was pared by 3 bases and J by 3 bases, with 18 bases between. From germline, CDR1 is SGHAT and CDR2 FQDESV (reference sequence). This CDR3 contains 16 residues. Study conclusions and caveats: The naive, central memory and Treg TCRB repertoires looked more alike in patients than they did in healthy donors. At VDJ recombination sites, type 1 diabetes patients had fewer insertions and more deleted nucleotides.

This clone turned up a few times. Its cognate antigen is unknown. Reverse transcribing all isolated RNA meant expressed TCRB transcripts were sequenced. Only in-frame clones appear in the TCRdb table, and some are missing; sequencing was by immunoSEQ multiplex PCR. The sample lists approximately 470,000 clones, approximately 30% occurring once. The chain has TRBV11-1 and TRBJ2-7; D remains unclear. The sample consisted of naive CD4+ T cells from blood. This receptor was obtained from a man aged 18 to 29 in good health. CDR3 in amino acids: CASSFNERSANYEQYF. For the CDR3, the DNA is TGTGCCAGCAGCTTTAATGAGAGATCAGCGAACTACGAGCAGTACTTC.